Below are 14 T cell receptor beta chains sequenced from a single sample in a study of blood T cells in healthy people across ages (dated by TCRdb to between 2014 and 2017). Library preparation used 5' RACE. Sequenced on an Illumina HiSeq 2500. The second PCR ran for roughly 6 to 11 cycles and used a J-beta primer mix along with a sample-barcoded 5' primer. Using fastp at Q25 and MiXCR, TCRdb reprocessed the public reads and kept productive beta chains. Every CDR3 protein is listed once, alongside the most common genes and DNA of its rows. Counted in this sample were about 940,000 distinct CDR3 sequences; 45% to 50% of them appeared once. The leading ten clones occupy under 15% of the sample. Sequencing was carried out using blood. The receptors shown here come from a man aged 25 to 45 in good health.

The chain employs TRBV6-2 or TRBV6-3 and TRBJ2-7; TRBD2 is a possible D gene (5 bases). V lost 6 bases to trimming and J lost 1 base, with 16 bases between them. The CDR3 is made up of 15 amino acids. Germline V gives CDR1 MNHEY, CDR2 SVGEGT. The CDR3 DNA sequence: TGTGCCAGCAGGGAGATATGGAGCGGTTCCTACGAGCAGTACTTC. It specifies CASREIWSGSYEQYF.

In DNA, the CDR3 is TGCGGAGGGGAAGGGGAGGCAGATACGCAGTATTTT. Encoded protein: CGGEGEADTQYF. J is TRBJ2-3 and V is TRBV20-1; D may be TRBD2 (6 bases). The CDR3 extends over 12 amino acids. In germline, CDR1 is DFQATT, CDR2 SNEGSKA (reference sequence).

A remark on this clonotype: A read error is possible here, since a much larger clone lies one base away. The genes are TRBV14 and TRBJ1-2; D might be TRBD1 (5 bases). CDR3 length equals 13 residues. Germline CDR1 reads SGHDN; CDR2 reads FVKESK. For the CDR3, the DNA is TGTGCCTGCAGCCAAGAAGGAAGGGGAGGCTACACCTTC. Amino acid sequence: CACSQEGRGGYTF.

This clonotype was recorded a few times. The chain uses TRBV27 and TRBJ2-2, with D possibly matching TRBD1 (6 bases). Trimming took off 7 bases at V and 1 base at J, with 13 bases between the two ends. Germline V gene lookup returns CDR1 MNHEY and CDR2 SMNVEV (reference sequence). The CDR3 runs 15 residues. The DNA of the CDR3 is TGTGCCAGCACCCCGAGAGGGGGGAACACCGGGGAGCTGTTTTTT. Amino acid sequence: CASTPRGGNTGELFF.

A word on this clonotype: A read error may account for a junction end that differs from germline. The CDR3 DNA follows: TGTGCCAGCAGTCGATCCGGGACAGGGCCGAAGTTAAACTGTGGCTACACCTTC. This gives the protein CASSRSGTGPKLNCGYTF. The V gene is TRBV6-1, the J gene TRBJ1-2; TRBD1 matches 9 bases. The CDR3 covers 18 residues. Germline V gives CDR1 MNHNS, CDR2 SASEGT.

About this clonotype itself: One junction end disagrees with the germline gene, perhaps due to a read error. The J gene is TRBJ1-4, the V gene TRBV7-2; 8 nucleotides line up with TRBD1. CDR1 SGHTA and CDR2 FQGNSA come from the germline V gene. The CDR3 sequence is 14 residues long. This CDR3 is CASSLGQGNEELFF. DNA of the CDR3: TGTGCCAGCAGCTTAGGACAGGGGAATGAAGAACTGTTTTTT.

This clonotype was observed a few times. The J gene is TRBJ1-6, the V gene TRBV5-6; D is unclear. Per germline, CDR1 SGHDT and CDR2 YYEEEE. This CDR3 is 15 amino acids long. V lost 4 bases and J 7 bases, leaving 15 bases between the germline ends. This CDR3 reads CASSLPRTGNSPLHF. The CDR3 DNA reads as TGTGCCAGCAGCCTGCCCCGGACCGGGAATTCACCCCTCCACTTT.

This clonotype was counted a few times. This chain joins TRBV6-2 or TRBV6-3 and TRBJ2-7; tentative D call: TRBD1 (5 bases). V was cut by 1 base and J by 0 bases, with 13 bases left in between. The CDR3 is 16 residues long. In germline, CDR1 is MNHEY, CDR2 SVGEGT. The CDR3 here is CASSYFTGPSSYEQYF. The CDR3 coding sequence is TGTGCCAGCAGTTACTTTACAGGACCCAGCTCCTACGAGCAGTACTTC.

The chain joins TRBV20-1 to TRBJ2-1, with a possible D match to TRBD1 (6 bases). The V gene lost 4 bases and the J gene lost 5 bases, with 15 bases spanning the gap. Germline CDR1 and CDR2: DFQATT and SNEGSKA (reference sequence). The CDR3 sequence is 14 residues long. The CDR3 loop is CSATWTATNNEQFF. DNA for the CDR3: TGCAGTGCTACCTGGACAGCAACAAACAATGAGCAGTTCTTC.

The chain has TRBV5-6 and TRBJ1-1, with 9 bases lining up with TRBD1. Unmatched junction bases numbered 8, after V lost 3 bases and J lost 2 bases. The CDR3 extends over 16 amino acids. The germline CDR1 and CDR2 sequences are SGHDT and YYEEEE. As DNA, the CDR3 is TGTGCCAGCAGCTACACTAAGGACAGGGGTAACACTGAAGCTTTCTTT. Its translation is CASSYTKDRGNTEAFF.

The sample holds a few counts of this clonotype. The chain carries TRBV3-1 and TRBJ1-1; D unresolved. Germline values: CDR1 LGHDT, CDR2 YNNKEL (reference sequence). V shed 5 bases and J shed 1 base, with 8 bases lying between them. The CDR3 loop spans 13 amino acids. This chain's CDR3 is CASSVQPNTEAFF. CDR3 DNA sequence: TGTGCCAGCAGCGTCCAGCCGAACACTGAAGCTTTCTTT.

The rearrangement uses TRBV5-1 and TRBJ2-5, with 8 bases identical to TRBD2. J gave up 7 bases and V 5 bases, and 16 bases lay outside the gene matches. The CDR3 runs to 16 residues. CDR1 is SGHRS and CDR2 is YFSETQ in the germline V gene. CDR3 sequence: CASRINLAGSTGTQYF. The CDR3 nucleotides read TGCGCCAGCAGAATCAACCTAGCGGGCTCTACGGGGACCCAGTACTTC.

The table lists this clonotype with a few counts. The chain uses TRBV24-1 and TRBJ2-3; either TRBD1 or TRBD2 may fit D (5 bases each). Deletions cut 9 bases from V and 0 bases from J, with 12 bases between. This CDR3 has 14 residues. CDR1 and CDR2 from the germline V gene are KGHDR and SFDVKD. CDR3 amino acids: CATGTTASTDTQYF. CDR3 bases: TGTGCCACCGGGACGACAGCTAGCACAGATACGCAGTATTTT.

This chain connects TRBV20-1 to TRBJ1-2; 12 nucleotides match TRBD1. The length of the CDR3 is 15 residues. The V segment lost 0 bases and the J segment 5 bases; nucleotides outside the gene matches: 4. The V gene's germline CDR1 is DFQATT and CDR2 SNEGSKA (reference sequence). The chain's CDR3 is CSARDGTGGLYGYTF. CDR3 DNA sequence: TGCAGTGCTAGAGATGGGACAGGGGGCTTATATGGCTACACCTTC.